Listed here is a single T cell receptor (beta chain). The data are from a study of blood T cell repertoires in COVID-19. Looking at the study overall: From T cells, B-cell-depleted T cells, or PBMCs came the material, which was cDNA or gDNA.

Authors' analysis steps: Estimation of nucleated cell counts relied on the amplification of reference gene primers. The data were produced by immunoSEQ multiplex PCR, yet TCRdb's version contains in-frame clones alone and is incomplete. V, J and clone size are taken as reported in that table, and D and trimming were inferred from the DNA itself. This sample carries 250,000 to 350,000 clones, about 88% of them seen once, and the ten largest clones take under 15%. The trim removed 0 bases at V and 8 bases at J, leaving 10 bases unmatched. Germline V gene lookup returns CDR1 LGHDT and CDR2 YNNKEL (reference sequence). The CDR3 is 15 amino acids.

The rearrangement uses TRBV3-1 (or the pseudogene TRBV3-2) and TRBJ2-7; 7 bases line up with TRBD2. The TCR was taken from a woman aged 60-75 years with acute or convalescent COVID-19. The sequenced material came from peripheral blood. This CDR3 reads CASSQDPSGSLQQYF. CDR3 coding DNA: TGTGCCAGCAGCCAAGATCCTAGCGGATCTCTACAGCAGTACTTC.